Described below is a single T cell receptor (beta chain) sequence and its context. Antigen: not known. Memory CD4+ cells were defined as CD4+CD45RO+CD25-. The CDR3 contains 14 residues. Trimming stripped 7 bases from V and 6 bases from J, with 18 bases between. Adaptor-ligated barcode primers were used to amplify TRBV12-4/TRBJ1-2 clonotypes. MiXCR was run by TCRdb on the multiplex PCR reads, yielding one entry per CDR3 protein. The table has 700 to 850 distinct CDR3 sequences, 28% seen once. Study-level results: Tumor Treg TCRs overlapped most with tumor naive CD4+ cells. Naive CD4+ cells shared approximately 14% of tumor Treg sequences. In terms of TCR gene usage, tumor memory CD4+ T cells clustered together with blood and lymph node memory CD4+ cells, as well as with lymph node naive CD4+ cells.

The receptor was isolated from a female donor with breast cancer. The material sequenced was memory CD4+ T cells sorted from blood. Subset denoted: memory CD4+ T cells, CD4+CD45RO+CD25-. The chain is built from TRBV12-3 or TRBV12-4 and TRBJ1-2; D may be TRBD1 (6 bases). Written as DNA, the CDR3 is TGTGCCAGCATCTTTTCCGGGACAAGCCATGGCTACACCTTC. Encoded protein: CASIFSGTSHGYTF.